The T cell receptor beta chain described here comes from a study of early T cells in non-severe SARS-CoV-2 infection. Study-wide background: Sequencing input comprised bulk RNA from unsorted whole blood; chain pairing was not available. Notes on the study in general: Comparison of clonotypes with VDJdb favored anti-spike CD8 responses while missing private and CD4 specificities.

Unique molecular identifiers tagged individual cDNA molecules. TCRdb ran MiXCR on the 5' RACE reads and lists one entry per CDR3 protein. The sample yields about 26,000 distinct CDR3 sequences, 4% to 5.5% seen once. Trimming took 3 bases from V and 2 from J; bases not matched to a gene: 10. The CDR3 loop spans 17 amino acids. CDR1 is MGHRA, CDR2 YSYEKL, per germline. This clonotype was seen ten or more times. Its antigen is not known. The specimen sequenced was whole blood. The TCR was taken from an adult who was a healthcare worker with PCR-confirmed SARS-CoV-2 infection or an uninfected control (not recorded which). This sequence joins TRBV4-1 and TRBJ2-7; TRBD1 agrees at 10 bases. CDR3 residues: CASSHYPPGQGTYEQYF. The CDR3 bases are TGCGCCAGCAGCCACTACCCTCCGGGACAGGGGACCTACGAGCAGTACTTC.